One T cell receptor (beta chain) is described in this entry. What it binds is not known. This record belongs to a study of cytomegalovirus exposure and HLA in healthy donors. Overall study: In a later analysis, it was reported that the approximately 120 validation repertoires had been produced on the same platform as the 600 to 850 repertoires belonging to the first cohort. The study's findings and limits: Researchers counted 150 to 200 TCR beta chains as cytomegalovirus-associated.

Generated by immunoSEQ multiplex PCR, the TCRdb table keeps only in-frame clones and is missing some. The sample has about 200,000 clones; roughly 80% are singletons. The donors were members of the validation cohort comprising about 120 subjects, separate from the approximately 670-subject first cohort. The CDR3 runs 13 residues. Per the germline V gene, CDR1 is SGHRS and CDR2 is YFSETQ. V lost 0 bases, J lost 6 bases, and 9 bases lay in between. The TCR comes from a woman aged 18-29 years in good health and CMV-seronegative. What was sequenced was PBMCs. The genes are TRBV5-1 and TRBJ1-1; possible D gene TRBD1, 5 bases. CDR3 sequence: CASSLEGEAEAFF. The CDR3, as DNA: TGCGCCAGCAGCTTGGAAGGGGAAGCTGAAGCTTTCTTT.